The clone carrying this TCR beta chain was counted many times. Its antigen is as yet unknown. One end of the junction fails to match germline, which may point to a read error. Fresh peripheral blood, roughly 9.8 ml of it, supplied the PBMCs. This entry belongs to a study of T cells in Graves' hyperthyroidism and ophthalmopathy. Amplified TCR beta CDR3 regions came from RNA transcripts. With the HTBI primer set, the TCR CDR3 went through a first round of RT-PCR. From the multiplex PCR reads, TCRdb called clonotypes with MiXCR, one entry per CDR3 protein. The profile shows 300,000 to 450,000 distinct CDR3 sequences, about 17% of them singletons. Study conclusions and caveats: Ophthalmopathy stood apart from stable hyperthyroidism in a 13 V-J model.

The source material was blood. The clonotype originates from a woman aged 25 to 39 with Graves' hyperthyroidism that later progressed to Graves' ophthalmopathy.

The CDR3 loop reads CASSLDNYEQYF. The CDR3 DNA reads TGTGCCAGCAGCCTTGACAACTACGAGCAGTACTTC. The chain combines TRBV5-1 with TRBJ2-7, with D unresolved. Per the germline V gene, CDR1 is SGHRS and CDR2 is YFSETQ. This CDR3 has 12 amino acids.